The 14 T cell receptor beta chains given below trace back to one sample, sequenced in a study of glioma-infiltrating T cells after dendritic cell vaccination. Time point indicated: after dendritic cell vaccination, including at tumor progression/relapse. Assay: immunoSEQ multiplex PCR; the TCRdb copy retains only in-frame clones and omits some. The sample records more than 70,000 clones, around 87% being singletons. Sequences were derived from blood, sampled after dendritic cell vaccination. The origin of the receptors is a human donor with glioblastoma.

This chain connects TRBV6-1 to TRBJ2-5, with TRBD1 as a possible D gene (5 bases). The germline V gene encodes CDR1 MNHNS and CDR2 SASEGT. The CDR3 loop spans 14 amino acids. V was shortened by 2 bases and J by 2 bases, with 9 bases between the two germline ends. The CDR3 nucleotides are TGTGCCAGCAGTGAATCGTCAGGGCAAGAGACCCAGTACTTC. Translating gives CASSESSGQETQYF.

This chain uses TRBV7-6 with TRBJ1-6; 7 bases fit TRBD1. J lost 6 bases, V lost 5 bases, and 7 bases had no gene match. The CDR3 has 15 amino acids. CDR1 and CDR2 from the germline V gene are SGHVS and FNYEAQ. The CDR3 DNA reads as TGTGCCAGCAGCCCTTACAGGGGTCCTAATTCACCCCTCCACTTT. Protein product: CASSPYRGPNSPLHF.

The CDR3 DNA reads as TGTGCCAACTACAAGAACACAGATACGCAGTATTTT. Amino acid sequence: CANYKNTDTQYF. V and J are TRBV19 and TRBJ2-3; D not certain. The CDR3 is 12 amino acids. The germline V gene encodes CDR1 LNHDA and CDR2 SQIVND (reference sequence). Trimming removed 10 bases from V and 2 bases from J, with 10 bases in between.

This clone was picked up one time. The V and J genes are TRBV7-9 and TRBJ1-6; D unresolved. The length of the CDR3 is 15 residues. Looked up from germline, CDR1 is SEHNR and CDR2 is FQNEAQ (reference sequence). Trimming left V 3 bases short and J 6 bases short, with 12 bases between. The CDR3 spells CASSLSTPSNSPLHF. DNA of the CDR3: TGTGCCAGCAGCTTGTCGACACCCTCTAATTCACCCCTCCACTTT. The full variable domain, in which reference TRBV7-9 and TRBJ1-6 provide the parts outside the CDR3, is DTGVSQNPRHKITKRGQNVTFRCDPISEHNRLYWYRQTLGQGPEFLTYFQNEAQLEKSRLLSDRFSAERPKGSFSTLEIQRTEQGDSAMYLCASSLSTPSNSPLHFGNGTRLTVT.

V usage is TRBV18 and J usage is TRBJ2-5; 7 bases fit TRBD2. CDR3 length: 14 amino acids. Germline V gene sequence: CDR1 KGHSH, CDR2 LQKENI. V was pared by 3 bases and J by 1 base, with 2 bases of the junction left unmatched. CDR3 bases: TGTGCCAGCTCACCCCTAGCGGTCCAAGAGACCCAGTACTTC. This encodes CASSPLAVQETQYF. Full variable domain (missing parts from reference TRBV18 and TRBJ2-5): NAGVMQNPRHLVRRRGQEARLRCSPMKGHSHVYWYRQLPEEGLKFMVYLQKENIIDESGMPKERFSAEFPKEGPSILRIQQVVRGDSAAYFCASSPLAVQETQYFGPGTRLLVL.

Only one count was recorded for this clone. The V gene is TRBV5-1, the J gene TRBJ2-1, with D tentatively TRBD2 (6 bases). The germline V gene has CDR1 SGHRS and CDR2 YFSETQ. This CDR3 comprises 17 residues. V dropped 4 bases and J dropped 7 bases, with 24 bases sitting between them. The CDR3, as DNA: TGCGCCAGCAGCGCGGGCTTAGGGGACTGGGCCTTAAATGAGCAGTTCTTC. This sequence encodes CASSAGLGDWALNEQFF.

This clone was recorded only once. This chain uses TRBV7-9 with TRBJ2-3; 11 nucleotides line up with TRBD2. Per the germline V gene, CDR1 is SEHNR and CDR2 is FQNEAQ (reference sequence). The CDR3 runs 16 residues. J was trimmed by 5 bases and V by 3 bases; bases with no gene match: 7. CDR3 sequence: CASSFQLAGAGDTQYF. The CDR3 DNA sequence: TGTGCCAGCAGCTTTCAACTAGCGGGGGCGGGAGATACGCAGTATTTT.

The genes are TRBV5-1 and TRBJ2-7, with D maybe TRBD1 (6 bases). The CDR3 sequence is 15 residues long. V was clipped by 4 bases and J by 7 bases, with 21 bases between them. The germline CDR1 and CDR2 sequences are SGHRS and YFSETQ. CDR3 nucleotides: TGCGCCAGCAGCATACAGGGCTCGGGCTCGGGGGAGCAGTACTTC. Protein sequence: CASSIQGSGSGEQYF.

The chain joins TRBV7-3 to TRBJ2-1; TRBD2 aligns across 15 bases. V trimming: 6 bases; J trimming: 0 bases; junction bases outside the gene matches: 6. CDR3 size: 18 residues. Per germline, CDR1 SGHTA and CDR2 FQGTGA. CDR3 DNA: TGTGCCAGCAGTCGGACTAGCGGGAGGGCCAGCTCCTACAATGAGCAGTTCTTC. Residues: CASSRTSGRASSYNEQFF.

The chain employs TRBV29-1 and TRBJ2-7; 11 bases are a match to TRBD1. V lost 0 bases to trimming and J lost 7 bases; unmatched junction nucleotides: 8. CDR3 size: 15 residues. Germline V CDR1 and CDR2: SQVTM, ANQGSEA. This CDR3 reads CSVEDLDRGQGEQYF. CDR3 nucleotide sequence: TGCAGCGTTGAAGATCTGGACAGGGGGCAGGGAGAGCAGTACTTC.

V usage is TRBV2 and J usage is TRBJ2-2; 10 nucleotides agree with TRBD2. The CDR3 runs 15 residues. V gave up 5 bases and J gave up 6 bases; unmatched junction bases: 6. Germline values: CDR1 SNHLY, CDR2 FYNNEI. The CDR3 region has the DNA TGTGCCAGCAGTTTTAGCGGGGGGCATGCCGGGGAGCTGTTTTTT. Encoded protein: CASSFSGGHAGELFF.

The rearrangement joins TRBV5-8 to TRBJ2-6; perhaps TRBD1 as D (5 bases). Germline lookup yields CDR1 SGHTS and CDR2 YDEGEE. The CDR3 runs 20 residues. V was shortened by 4 bases and J by 0 bases, with 23 bases between the two germline ends. CDR3 protein: CASSPMVGAGKFSGANVLTF. CDR3 sequence (DNA): TGTGCCAGCAGCCCTATGGTTGGGGCAGGGAAATTCTCTGGGGCCAACGTCCTGACTTTC.

The sample holds a few counts of this clone. The chain is built from TRBV4-3 and TRBJ2-1; possible D gene TRBD2, 7 bases. Germline V gene sequence: CDR1 LGHNA, CDR2 YSLEER. Trimming cost V 3 bases and J 8 bases, with 17 bases left between them. This CDR3 has 15 amino acids. Here the CDR3 reads CASSHGGAGKDEQFF. DNA for the CDR3: TGCGCCAGCAGCCATGGGGGGGCTGGCAAGGATGAGCAGTTCTTC.

J is TRBJ1-6 and V is TRBV7-2; possibly TRBD1 for D (5 bases). The CDR3 has 16 amino acids. V was clipped by 1 base and J by 7 bases, with 14 bases between them. Germline V gives CDR1 SGHTA, CDR2 FQGNSA. The CDR3 bases are TGTGCCAGCAGCTTAGTGGGGGGAATAAAAAATTCACCCCTCCACTTT. Amino acid sequence: CASSLVGGIKNSPLHF.